This TCR beta chain was identified in a study of cytomegalovirus exposure and HLA in healthy donors. Study summary: It was reported in a later analysis that the same platform had been used for the 120 validation repertoires as for the approximately 700 first-cohort repertoires. Study-wide points: Most TCR sequences proved rare, with some public TCRs found in many donors.

The junction had 6 bases not matched to a gene; V was cut back by 0 bases and J by 2 bases. This CDR3 has 17 amino acids. Germline CDR1 MNHEY, CDR2 SMNVEV (reference sequence). Method: immunoSEQ multiplex PCR; TCRdb's copy keeps in-frame clones and lacks some. This sample yields about 160,000 clones, of which 86% are seen a single time; 4.5% to 7% belongs to the top ten. Concerning this clone itself: Its target is unknown.

Sequenced input: PBMCs. This receptor was obtained from a woman aged 25 to 39 in good health and CMV-seronegative. The chain joins TRBV27 to TRBJ2-5, with 10 positions matching TRBD2. CDR3 protein: CASSLSYLAGVQETQYF. The DNA of the CDR3 is TGTGCCAGCAGTTTATCGTACCTAGCGGGGGTTCAAGAGACCCAGTACTTC.